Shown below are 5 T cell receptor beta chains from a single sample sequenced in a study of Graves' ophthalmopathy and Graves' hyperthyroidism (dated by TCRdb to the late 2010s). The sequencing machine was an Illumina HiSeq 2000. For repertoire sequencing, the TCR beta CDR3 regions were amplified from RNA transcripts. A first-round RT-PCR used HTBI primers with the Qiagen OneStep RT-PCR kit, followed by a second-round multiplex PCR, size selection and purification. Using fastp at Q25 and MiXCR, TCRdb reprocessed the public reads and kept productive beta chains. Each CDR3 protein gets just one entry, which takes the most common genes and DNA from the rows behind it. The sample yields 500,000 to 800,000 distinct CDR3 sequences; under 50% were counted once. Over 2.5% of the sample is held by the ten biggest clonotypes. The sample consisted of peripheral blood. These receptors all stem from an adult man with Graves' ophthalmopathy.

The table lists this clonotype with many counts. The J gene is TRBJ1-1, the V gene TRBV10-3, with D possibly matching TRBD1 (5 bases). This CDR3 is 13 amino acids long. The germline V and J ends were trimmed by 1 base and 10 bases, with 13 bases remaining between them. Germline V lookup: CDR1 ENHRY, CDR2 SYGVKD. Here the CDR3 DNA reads TGTGCCATCAGTGAGTACCTTGGGGCATTAGCTTTCTTT. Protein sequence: CAISEYLGALAFF.

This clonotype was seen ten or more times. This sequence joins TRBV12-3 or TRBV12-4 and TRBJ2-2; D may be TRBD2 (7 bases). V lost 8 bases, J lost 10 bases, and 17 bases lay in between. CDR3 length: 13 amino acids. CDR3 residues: CASRGGALVELFF. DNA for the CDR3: TGTGCCAGCCGCGGGGGCGCCTTGGTGGAGCTGTTTTTT.

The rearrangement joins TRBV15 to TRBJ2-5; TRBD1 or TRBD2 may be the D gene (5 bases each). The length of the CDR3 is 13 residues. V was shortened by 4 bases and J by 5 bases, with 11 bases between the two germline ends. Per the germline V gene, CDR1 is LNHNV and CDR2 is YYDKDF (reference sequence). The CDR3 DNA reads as TGTGCCACCAGCAAAGGTGGGACGGAGACCCAGTACTTC. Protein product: CATSKGGTETQYF.

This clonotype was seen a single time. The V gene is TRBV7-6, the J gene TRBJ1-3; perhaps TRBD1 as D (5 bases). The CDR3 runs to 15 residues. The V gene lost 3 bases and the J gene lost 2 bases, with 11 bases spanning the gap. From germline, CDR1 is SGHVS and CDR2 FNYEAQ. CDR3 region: CASSFDTGTGNTIYF. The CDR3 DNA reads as TGTGCCAGCAGCTTCGACACAGGAACTGGAAACACCATATATTTT.

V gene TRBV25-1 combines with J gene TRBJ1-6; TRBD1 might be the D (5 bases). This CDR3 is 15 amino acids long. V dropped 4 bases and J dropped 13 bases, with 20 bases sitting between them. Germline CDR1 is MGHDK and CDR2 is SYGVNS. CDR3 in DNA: TGTGCCAGCAGTGCATCGGCCAGCTCAGGGTACCCCCTCCACTTT. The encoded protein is CASSASASSGYPLHF. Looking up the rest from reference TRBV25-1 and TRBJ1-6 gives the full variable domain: EADIYQTPRYLVIGTGKKITLECSQTMGHDKMYWYQQDPGMELHLIHYSYGVNSTEKGDLSSESTVSRIRTEHFPLTLESARPSHTSQYLCASSASASSGYPLHFGNGTRLTVT.